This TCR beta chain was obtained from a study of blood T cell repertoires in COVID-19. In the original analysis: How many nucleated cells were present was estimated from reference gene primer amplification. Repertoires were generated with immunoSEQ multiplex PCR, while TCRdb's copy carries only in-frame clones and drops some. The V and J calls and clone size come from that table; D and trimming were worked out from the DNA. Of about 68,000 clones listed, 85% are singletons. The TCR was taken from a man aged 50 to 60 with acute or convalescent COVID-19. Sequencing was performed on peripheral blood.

CDR3 DNA sequence: TGTGCCAGCGGAGGCGCCTGGGGCGGGGAGCTGTTTTTT. Residues: CASGGAWGGELFF. The chain recombines TRBV5-8 with TRBJ2-2; possible D gene TRBD2, 5 bases. The CDR3 is 13 amino acids. V was clipped by 7 bases and J by 7 bases, with 14 bases between them. Looked up from germline, CDR1 is SGHTS and CDR2 is YDEGEE.